In this sample, the clone carrying this T cell receptor beta chain turned up many times. Antigen unknown. Axillary draining lymph nodes of breast cancer patients supplied the node samples. TCRdb re-derived calls from the multiplex PCR reads in MiXCR, one entry per CDR3 protein. The data hold some 250,000 distinct CDR3 sequences, with under 35% observed a single time. These data are taken from a study of breast tumors, draining lymph nodes, adjacent tissues. Overall study findings and caveats: Tumors had less TCR diversity than lymph nodes, more than nontumor tissue.

CDR1 and CDR2 from the germline V gene are SEHNR and FQNEAQ (reference sequence). Between the trimmed V and J ends, which lost 5 bases and 12 bases, there was a span of 16 bases. The CDR3 loop spans 12 amino acids. The chain recombines TRBV7-9 with TRBJ1-2; perhaps TRBD1 as D (6 bases). The sequence was obtained from a female donor with breast cancer. Some clones in this sample may be carry-over from other donors' samples. The sequencing sample was made of axillary lymph node tissue. This chain's CDR3 is CASSRGVEFNTF. CDR3 sequence (DNA): TGTGCCAGCAGCAGGGGGGTGGAGTTCAACACCTTC.